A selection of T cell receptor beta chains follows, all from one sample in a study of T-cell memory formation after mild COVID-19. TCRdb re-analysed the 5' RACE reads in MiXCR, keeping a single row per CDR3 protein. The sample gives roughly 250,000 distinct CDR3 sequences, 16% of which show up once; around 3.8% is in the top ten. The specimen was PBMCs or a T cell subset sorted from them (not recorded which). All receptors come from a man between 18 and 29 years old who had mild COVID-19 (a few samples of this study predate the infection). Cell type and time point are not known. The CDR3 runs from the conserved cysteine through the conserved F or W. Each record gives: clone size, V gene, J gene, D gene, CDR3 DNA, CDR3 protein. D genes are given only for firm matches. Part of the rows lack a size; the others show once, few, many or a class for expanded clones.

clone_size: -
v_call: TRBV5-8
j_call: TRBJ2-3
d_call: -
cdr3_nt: TGTGCCAGCAGCAAGGGGGGGAGGGCAGATACGCAGTATTTT
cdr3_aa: CASSKGGRADTQYF

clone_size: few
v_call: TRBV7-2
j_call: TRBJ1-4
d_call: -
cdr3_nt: TGTGCCAGCAGCTTGTCGGGGCCCGGTGAAAAACTGTTTTTT
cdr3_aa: CASSLSGPGEKLFF

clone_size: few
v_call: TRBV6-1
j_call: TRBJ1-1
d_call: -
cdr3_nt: TGTGCCAGCAGTGACCCATTAACTGAAGCTTTCTTT
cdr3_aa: CASSDPLTEAFF

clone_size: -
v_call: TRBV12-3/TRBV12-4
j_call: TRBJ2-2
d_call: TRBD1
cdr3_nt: TGTGCCAGCAGTCACCGGGACAGGCCCGGGGAGCTGTTTTTT
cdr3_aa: CASSHRDRPGELFF

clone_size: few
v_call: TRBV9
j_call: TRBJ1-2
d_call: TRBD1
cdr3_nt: TGTGCCAGCAGACAGGGGGCCGATGGCTACACCTTC
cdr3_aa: CASRQGADGYTF

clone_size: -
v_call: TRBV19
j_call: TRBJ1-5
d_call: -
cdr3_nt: TGTGCCAGTAGTATAGCGGGACACGGGCTGTGGAATCAGCCCCAGCATTTT
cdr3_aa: CASSIAGHGLWNQPQHF

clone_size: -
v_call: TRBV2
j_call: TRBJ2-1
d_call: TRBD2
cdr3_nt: TGTGCCAGCAGTGTGGAGCGGGGGGCCGGGAATGAGCAGTTCTTC
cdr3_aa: CASSVERGAGNEQFF

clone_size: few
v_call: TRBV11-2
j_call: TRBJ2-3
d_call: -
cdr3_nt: TGTGCCAGCACCCCCTGGGATACGCAGTATTTT
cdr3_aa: CASTPWDTQYF

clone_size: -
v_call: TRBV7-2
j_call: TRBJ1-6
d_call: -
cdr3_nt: TGTGCCAGCAGCTTAGACGGGACTCCCCCTAATTCACCCCTCCACTTT
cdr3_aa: CASSLDGTPPNSPLHF

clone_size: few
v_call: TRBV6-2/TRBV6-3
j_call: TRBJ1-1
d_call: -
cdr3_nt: TGTGCCAGCAGTTACTCGATGTTTGGCACCGGCATGAACACTGAAGCTTTCTTT
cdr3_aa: CASSYSMFGTGMNTEAFF

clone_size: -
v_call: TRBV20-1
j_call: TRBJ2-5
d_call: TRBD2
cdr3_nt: TGCAGTGCTGGGGATACTAGCGGGGCAGAGACCCAGTACTTC
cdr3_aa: CSAGDTSGAETQYF

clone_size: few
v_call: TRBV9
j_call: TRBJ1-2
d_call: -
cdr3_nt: TGTGCCAGCAGCGTAGCGGGCTATGGCTACACCTTC
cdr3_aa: CASSVAGYGYTF

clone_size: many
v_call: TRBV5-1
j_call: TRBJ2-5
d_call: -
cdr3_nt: TGCGCCAGCAATACTGGCCATGAGACCCAGTACTTC
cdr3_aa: CASNTGHETQYF

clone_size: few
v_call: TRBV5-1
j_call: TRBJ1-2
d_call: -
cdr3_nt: TGCGCCAGCAGCTTGAACCCCGGGACACAGCGTGGCTACACCTTC
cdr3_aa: CASSLNPGTQRGYTF

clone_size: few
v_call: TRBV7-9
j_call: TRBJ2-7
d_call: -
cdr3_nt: TGTGCCAGCAGCTTTATCGGAGCAGGGGCCTACGAGCAGTACTTC
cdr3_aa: CASSFIGAGAYEQYF

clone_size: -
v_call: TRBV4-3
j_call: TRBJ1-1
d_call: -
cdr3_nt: TGCGCCAGCAGCCTCAATTCGGGCAGGAGTAACACTGAAGCTTTCTTT
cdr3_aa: CASSLNSGRSNTEAFF

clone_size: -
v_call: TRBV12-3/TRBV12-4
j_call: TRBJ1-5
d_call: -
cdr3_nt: TGTGCCAGCAGTTTCCGAGGTGTTCAGCCCCAGCATTTT
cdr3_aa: CASSFRGVQPQHF

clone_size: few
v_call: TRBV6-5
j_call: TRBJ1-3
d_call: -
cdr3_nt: TGTGCCAGCAGTTACGTAGGGGCTGGAAACACCATATATTTT
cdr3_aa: CASSYVGAGNTIYF

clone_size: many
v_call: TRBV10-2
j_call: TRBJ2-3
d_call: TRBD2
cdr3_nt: TGCGCCACCCGACTAGCGGGGGAAGATACGCAGTATTTT
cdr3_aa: CATRLAGEDTQYF

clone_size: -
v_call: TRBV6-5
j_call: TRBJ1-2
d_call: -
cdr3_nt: TGTGCCAGCAGTATCGGACAGAGCTCCTATGGCTACACCTTC
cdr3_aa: CASSIGQSSYGYTF

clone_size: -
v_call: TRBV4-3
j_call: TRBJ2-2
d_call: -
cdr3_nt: TGCGCCAGCAGCCAAGGCCTGCTGGCCACCGGGGAGCTGTTTTTT
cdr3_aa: CASSQGLLATGELFF

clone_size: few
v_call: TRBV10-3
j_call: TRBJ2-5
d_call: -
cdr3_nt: TGTGCCATCAGTGATGGAGCCGAGGTGACCCAGTACTTC
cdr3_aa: CAISDGAEVTQYF

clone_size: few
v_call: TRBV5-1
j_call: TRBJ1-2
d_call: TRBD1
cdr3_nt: TGCGCCAGCAGCCCGAATCCAGGGACAGGGCTTAACTATGGCTACACCTTC
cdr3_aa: CASSPNPGTGLNYGYTF

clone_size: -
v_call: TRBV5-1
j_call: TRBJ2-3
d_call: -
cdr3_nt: TGCGCCAGCAGCTTGATCCCAATCCATACGCAGTATTTT
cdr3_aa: CASSLIPIHTQYF

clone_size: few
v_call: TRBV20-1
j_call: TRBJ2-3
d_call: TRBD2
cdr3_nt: TGCAGTGCTATGGTGCTAGCGGGGATTACAGATACGCAGTATTTT
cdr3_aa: CSAMVLAGITDTQYF

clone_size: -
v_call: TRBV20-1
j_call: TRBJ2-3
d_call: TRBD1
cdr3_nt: TGCAGTGCTAGACGACAGGGTGGAGATACGCAGTATTTT
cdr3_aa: CSARRQGGDTQYF

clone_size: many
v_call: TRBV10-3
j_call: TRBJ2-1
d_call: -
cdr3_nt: TGTGCCATCAGTGCACAGGGCAATGAGCAGTTCTTC
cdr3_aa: CAISAQGNEQFF

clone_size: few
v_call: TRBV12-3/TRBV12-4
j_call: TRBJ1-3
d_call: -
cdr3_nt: TGTGCCAGCAGTTCGCCTGGAAACACCATATATTTT
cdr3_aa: CASSSPGNTIYF

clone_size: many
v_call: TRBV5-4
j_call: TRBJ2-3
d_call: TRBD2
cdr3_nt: TGTGCCAGCAGACCGCCGACTAGCGGGGGGGCCGCAGATACGCAGTATTTT
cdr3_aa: CASRPPTSGGAADTQYF

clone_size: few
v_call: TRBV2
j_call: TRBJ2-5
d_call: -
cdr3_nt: TGTGCCAGCAGGGAACAAGAGACCCAGTACTTC
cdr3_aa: CASREQETQYF

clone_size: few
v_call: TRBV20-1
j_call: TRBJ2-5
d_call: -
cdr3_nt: TGCAGTGCTACCCCGGGTCATAAGGAGACCCAGTACTTC
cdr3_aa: CSATPGHKETQYF

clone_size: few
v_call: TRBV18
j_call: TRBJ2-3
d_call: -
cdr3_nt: TGTGCCAGCTCACCAGAGGGGGGGCCCACAGATACGCAGTATTTT
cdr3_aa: CASSPEGGPTDTQYF

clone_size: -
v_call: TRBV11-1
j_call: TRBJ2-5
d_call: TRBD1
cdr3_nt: TGTGCCAGCAGCTCGGCACAGGGGGCTAAAGAGACCCAGTACTTC
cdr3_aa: CASSSAQGAKETQYF

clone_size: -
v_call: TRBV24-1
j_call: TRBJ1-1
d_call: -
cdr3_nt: TGTGCCACCAGGGATAACACAGGCCGGAGGGCTTTCTTT
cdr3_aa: CATRDNTGRRAFF

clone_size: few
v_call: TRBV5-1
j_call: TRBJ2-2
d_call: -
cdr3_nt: TGCGCCAGCAGCTTGGCGGCAGCGAACACCGGGGAGCTGTTTTTT
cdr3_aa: CASSLAAANTGELFF

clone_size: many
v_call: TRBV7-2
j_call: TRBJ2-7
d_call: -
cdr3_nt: TGTGCCAGCAGCTATGGGCCACCGAGCTCCTACGAGCAGTACTTC
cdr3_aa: CASSYGPPSSYEQYF

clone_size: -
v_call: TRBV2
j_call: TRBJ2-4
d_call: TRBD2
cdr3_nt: TGTGCCAGCAGGACTCCCGGGGGGGTAGTCCTTCAGTACTTC
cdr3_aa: CASRTPGGVVLQYF

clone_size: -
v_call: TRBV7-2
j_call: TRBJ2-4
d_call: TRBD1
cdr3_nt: TGTGCCAGCAGCCCGCGACAGGGGGGCATTCAGTACTTC
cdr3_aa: CASSPRQGGIQYF

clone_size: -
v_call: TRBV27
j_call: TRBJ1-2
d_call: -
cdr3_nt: TGTGCCAGCAGTTTCATACAAGGGGCTGGCTACACCTTC
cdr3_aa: CASSFIQGAGYTF

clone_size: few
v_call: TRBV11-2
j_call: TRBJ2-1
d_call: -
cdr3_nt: TGTGCCAGCAGCTTAGTAGACCTCAGACAGTTCTTC
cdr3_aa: CASSLVDLRQFF

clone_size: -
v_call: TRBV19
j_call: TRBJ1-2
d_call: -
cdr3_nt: TGTGCCAGTATACAGGAGACAGCAGACGGGCGCGGCTACACCTTC
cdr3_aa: CASIQETADGRGYTF

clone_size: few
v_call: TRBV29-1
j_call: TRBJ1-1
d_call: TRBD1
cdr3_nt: TGCAGCGTGATGCGGGACAGGGGGCTCTCTGAAGCTTTCTTT
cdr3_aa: CSVMRDRGLSEAFF

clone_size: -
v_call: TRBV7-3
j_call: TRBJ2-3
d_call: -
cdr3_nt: TGTGCCAGCAGCGAGGATCGCCATACGCAGTATTTT
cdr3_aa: CASSEDRHTQYF

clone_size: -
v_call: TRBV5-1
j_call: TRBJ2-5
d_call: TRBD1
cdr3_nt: TGCGCCAGCAGCTCGGCCAGGGGGCACTCCCAAGAGACCCAGTACTTC
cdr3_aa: CASSSARGHSQETQYF

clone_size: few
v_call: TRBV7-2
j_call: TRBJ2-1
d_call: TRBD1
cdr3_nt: TGTGCCAGCAGCTCCGACAGGGGGTCGATCAATGAGCAGTTCTTC
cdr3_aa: CASSSDRGSINEQFF

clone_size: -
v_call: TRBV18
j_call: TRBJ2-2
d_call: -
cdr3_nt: TGTGCCAGCTCACCACAAGAGATCAGGGCCACCGGGGAGCTGTTTTTT
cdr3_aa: CASSPQEIRATGELFF

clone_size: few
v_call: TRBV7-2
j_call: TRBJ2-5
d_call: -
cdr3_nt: TGTGCCAGCAGCTCCCAGAGACAAGAGACCCAGTACTTC
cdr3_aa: CASSSQRQETQYF

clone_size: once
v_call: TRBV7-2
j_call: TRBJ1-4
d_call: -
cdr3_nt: TGTGCCAGCACCCCTCTGGGGGTAGGAGAAAAACTGTTTTTT
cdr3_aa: CASTPLGVGEKLFF

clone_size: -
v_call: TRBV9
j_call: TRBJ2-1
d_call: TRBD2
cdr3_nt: TGTGCCAGCAGCGTAGGAATAGCGGGGGACAATGAGCAGTTCTTC
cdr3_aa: CASSVGIAGDNEQFF

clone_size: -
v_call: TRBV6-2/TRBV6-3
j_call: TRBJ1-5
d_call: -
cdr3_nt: TGTGCCAGCAGTTACGGTGCTGACAGGCCCCAGCATTTT
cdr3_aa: CASSYGADRPQHF